This T cell receptor (beta chain) is drawn from a study of OX40 agonist ivuxolimab in advanced cancers. The overall study: The study reported partial responses in three patients: one hepatocellular carcinoma, two cutaneous melanoma.

Systemic immunosuppression or autoimmune disease history was grounds to exclude patients. Assay used: immunoSEQ multiplex PCR; TCRdb lists only in-frame clones, some missing. The sample consists of more than 65,000 clones, about 88% of them appearing once. V shed 4 bases, J shed 3 bases, and the junction held 6 bases outside the gene matches. Germline CDR1 SGDLS, CDR2 YYNGEE. CDR3 length: 17 amino acids. V and J are TRBV9 and TRBJ2-2, with 13 bases aligning to TRBD2. Sample: CD4+ or CD8+ T cells sorted from blood, taken in a trial of the OX40 agonist ivuxolimab. The clonotype was recovered from an adult with an advanced solid tumor such as melanoma, head and neck, liver or kidney cancer. Here the CDR3 DNA reads TGTGCCAGCAGCCCCAGGACTAGCGGGAGTTACACCGGGGAGCTGTTTTTT. Protein: CASSPRTSGSYTGELFF.